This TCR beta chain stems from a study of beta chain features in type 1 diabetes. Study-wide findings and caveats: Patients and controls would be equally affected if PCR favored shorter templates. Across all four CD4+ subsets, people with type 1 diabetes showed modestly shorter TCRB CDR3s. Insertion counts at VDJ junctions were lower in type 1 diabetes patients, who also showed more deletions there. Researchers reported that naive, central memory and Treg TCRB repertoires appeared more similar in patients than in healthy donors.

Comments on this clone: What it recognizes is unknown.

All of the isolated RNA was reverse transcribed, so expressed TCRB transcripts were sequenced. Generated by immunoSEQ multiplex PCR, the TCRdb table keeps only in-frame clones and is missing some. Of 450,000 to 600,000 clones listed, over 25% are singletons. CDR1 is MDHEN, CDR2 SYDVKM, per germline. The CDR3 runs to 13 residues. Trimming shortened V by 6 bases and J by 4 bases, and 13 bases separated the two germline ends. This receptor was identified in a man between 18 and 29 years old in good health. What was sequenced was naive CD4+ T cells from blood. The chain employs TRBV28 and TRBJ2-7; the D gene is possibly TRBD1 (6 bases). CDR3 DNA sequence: TGTGCCAGCAGCGCAGGGACATCTTACGAGCAGTACTTC. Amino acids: CASSAGTSYEQYF. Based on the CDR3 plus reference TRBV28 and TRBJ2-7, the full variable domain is DVKVTQSSRYLVKRTGEKVFLECVQDMDHENMFWYRQDPGLGLRLIYFSYDVKMKEKGDIPEGYSVSREKKERFSLILESASTNQTSMYLCASSAGTSYEQYFGPGTRLTVT.